The 31 T cell receptor beta chains given below trace back to one sample, sequenced in a study of T cell responses to AZD1222 COVID-19 vaccine. Libraries were prepared by immunoSEQ multiplex PCR; TCRdb keeps only in-frame clonotypes and omits some of them. This sample has about 90,000 clones; 88% occur once, and the top ten carry 4.5% to 6%. The specimen was peripheral blood, collected on day 0 of AZD1222 vaccination. The receptors shown here come from an adult in good health.

This clone has just one count. This sequence joins TRBV19 and TRBJ1-1, with TRBD1 identical over 8 bases. CDR1 is LNHDA and CDR2 is SQIVND in the germline V gene (reference sequence). The CDR3 totals 14 residues. J was trimmed by 5 bases and V by 5 bases; bases with no gene match: 7. This chain's CDR3 is CASSLQGVITEAFF. DNA of the CDR3: TGTGCCAGTAGTTTACAGGGGGTAATAACTGAAGCTTTCTTT.

The chain couples TRBV30 to TRBJ2-5, with D perhaps TRBD1 (6 bases). Trimming left V 0 bases short and J 4 bases short, with 9 bases between. In germline, CDR1 is GTSNPN, CDR2 SVGIG (reference sequence). The CDR3 consists of 13 residues. This CDR3 reads CAWSVNRAETQYF. CDR3 nucleotide sequence: TGTGCCTGGAGTGTTAACAGGGCAGAGACCCAGTACTTC.

J is TRBJ2-1 and V is TRBV28; 7 bases agree with TRBD1. The V segment lost 7 bases and the J segment 2 bases; nucleotides outside the gene matches: 5. This CDR3 is built from 14 residues. Germline lookup yields CDR1 MDHEN and CDR2 SYDVKM. The CDR3 sequence: CASTQGQPYNEQFF. CDR3 sequence (DNA): TGTGCCAGCACCCAGGGACAGCCCTACAATGAGCAGTTCTTC.

Points on this clone: An end of the junction differs from the germline gene, which may be a read error. The V and J genes are TRBV2 and TRBJ1-6, with a possible D match to TRBD1 (6 bases). The CDR3 is made up of 12 amino acids. Germline assignment: CDR1 SNHLY and CDR2 FYNNEI. DNA for the CDR3: TGTGCCAGCAGGTTCAACAGGGAACCCCTCCGCTTT. Translating it yields CASRFNREPLRF. The whole variable domain, filled in from reference TRBV2 and TRBJ1-6, reads EPEVTQTPSHQVTQMGQEVILRCVPISNHLYFYWYRQILGQKVEFLVSFYNNEISEKSEIFDDQFSVERPDGSNFTLKIRSTKLEDSAMYFCASRFNREPLRFGNGTRLTVT.

This chain links TRBV6-1 with TRBJ1-1; D ambiguous. Trimming stripped 6 bases from V and 2 bases from J, with 7 bases between. The CDR3 is 12 residues long. CDR1 is MNHNS and CDR2 is SASEGT in the germline V gene. CDR3 sequence: CASSRRNTEAFF. The CDR3 DNA sequence: TGTGCCAGCAGCCGACGAAACACTGAAGCTTTCTTT.

This clone has a single count. The gene calls are TRBV28 and TRBJ1-4; 12 bases align to TRBD1. Germline loops: CDR1 MDHEN, CDR2 SYDVKM. The V segment lost 3 bases and the J segment 2 bases; nucleotides outside the gene matches: 7. This CDR3 region has 18 residues. The CDR3 loop reads CASSFWDRGRVTNEKLFF. CDR3 in DNA: TGTGCCAGCAGTTTCTGGGACAGGGGGCGTGTGACTAATGAAAAACTGTTTTTT. The full variable domain, in which reference TRBV28 and TRBJ1-4 provide the parts outside the CDR3, is DVKVTQSSRYLVKRTGEKVFLECVQDMDHENMFWYRQDPGLGLRLIYFSYDVKMKEKGDIPEGYSVSREKKERFSLILESASTNQTSMYLCASSFWDRGRVTNEKLFFGSGTQLSVL.

V and J are TRBV28 and TRBJ2-2; 7 nucleotides align to TRBD1. Germline V gene lookup returns CDR1 MDHEN and CDR2 SYDVKM. V shed 6 bases and J 6 bases; nucleotides not matched to a gene: 10. The CDR3 has 15 amino acids. For the CDR3, the DNA is TGTGCCAGCAGCCAAAGACAGGGTTTGGCCGGGGAGCTGTTTTTT. Protein: CASSQRQGLAGELFF.

The chain couples TRBV10-3 to TRBJ1-1; no definite D call. The CDR3 is 13 residues long. The V gene lost 4 bases and the J gene lost 1 base, with 7 bases spanning the gap. Germline CDR1 ENHRY, CDR2 SYGVKD. CDR3 bases: TGTGCCATCAGTGTTGGCGAGAACACTGAAGCTTTCTTT. Its translation is CAISVGENTEAFF.

This clone was seen just once. The chain joins TRBV29-1 to TRBJ1-2; D perhaps matches TRBD1 (6 bases). The CDR3 loop spans 12 amino acids. Per germline, CDR1 SQVTM and CDR2 ANQGSEA. Deletions cut 3 bases from V and 8 bases from J, with 13 bases between. The DNA of the CDR3 is TGCAGCGTTGAGTTACAGGGTAGAGGCTACACCTTC. Its translation: CSVELQGRGYTF.

This rearrangement joins TRBV6-5 to TRBJ1-1, with no clear D. This CDR3 has 13 residues. Per germline, CDR1 MNHEY and CDR2 SVGAGI. With 7 bases removed from V and 0 bases from J, the gap between germline ends came to 9 bases. The CDR3 DNA follows: TGTGCCAGCACTCGCTATCTGAACACTGAAGCTTTCTTT. Its protein product is CASTRYLNTEAFF.

The chain uses TRBV5-1 and TRBJ2-2; tentatively, D is TRBD1 or TRBD2 (6 bases each). CDR3 size: 14 residues. V was pared by 4 bases and J by 6 bases, with 13 bases between. Per germline, CDR1 SGHRS and CDR2 YFSETQ. The CDR3 sequence is CASSQNREAGELFF. The CDR3, as DNA: TGCGCCAGCAGCCAAAACAGGGAGGCCGGGGAGCTGTTTTTT.

Here the CDR3 DNA reads TGCAGCGTAGCAGGGGCGGATTTCGAGAATGAGCAGTTCTTC. This encodes CSVAGADFENEQFF. This rearrangement joins TRBV29-1 to TRBJ2-1; possible D gene TRBD1, 6 bases. V was trimmed by 6 bases and J by 7 bases, leaving 19 bases between them. Germline lookup yields CDR1 SQVTM and CDR2 ANQGSEA. This CDR3 is 14 amino acids long.

This sequence joins TRBV14 and TRBJ1-1; D is undetermined. This CDR3 has 12 amino acids. Germline CDR1 and CDR2: SGHDN and FVKESK. Deletions cut 1 base from V and 10 bases from J, with 10 bases between. The CDR3 reads CASSQVVTIAFF. The CDR3, as DNA: TGTGCCAGCAGCCAAGTGGTCACAATAGCTTTCTTT.

This clone turned up a few times. The chain is built from TRBV9 and TRBJ2-2; D not resolved. Trimming left V 0 bases short and J 6 bases short, with 15 bases between. The CDR3 spans 16 residues. Germline V gene sequence: CDR1 SGDLS, CDR2 YYNGEE. Here the CDR3 DNA reads TGTGCCAGCAGCGTAGAGGGTACGGTCTTGGCCGGGGAGCTGTTTTTT. Its translation: CASSVEGTVLAGELFF.

The CDR3 here is CASSYSLRGDTEAFF. In nucleotides, the CDR3 is TGTGCCAGCAGTTACTCGCTTCGGGGGGACACTGAAGCTTTCTTT. This rearrangement joins TRBV6-2 or TRBV6-3 to TRBJ1-1; a possible D gene is TRBD1 (5 bases). V lost 0 bases, J lost 3 bases, and 11 bases lay in between. Germline loops: CDR1 MNHEY, CDR2 SVGEGT. The CDR3 spans 15 residues.

The rearrangement links TRBV24-1 to TRBJ2-1; 8 bases line up with TRBD2. The junction had 3 bases not matched to a gene; V was cut back by 3 bases and J by 0 bases. CDR3 size: 16 residues. CDR1 and CDR2 from the germline V gene are KGHDR and SFDVKD. The CDR3 nucleotides read TGTGCCACCAGTGATGTAGCGGGATCCTCCTACAATGAGCAGTTCTTC. Encoded protein: CATSDVAGSSYNEQFF.

The chain employs TRBV5-1 and TRBJ1-1; 7 bases are shared with TRBD1. Germline CDR1 SGHRS, CDR2 YFSETQ. This CDR3 spans 13 amino acids. Unmatched junction bases numbered 5, after V lost 9 bases and J lost 0 bases. The CDR3 DNA is TGCGCCACCCGGACAGGAATGAACACTGAAGCTTTCTTT. This codes for CATRTGMNTEAFF.

This chain uses TRBV13 with TRBJ2-2; D not resolved. This CDR3 has 12 residues. From germline, CDR1 is PRHDT and CDR2 FYEKMQ (reference sequence). Trimming removed 2 bases from V and 5 bases from J, with 3 bases in between. In nucleotides, the CDR3 is TGTGCCAGCAGCTTAACGACCGGGGAGCTGTTTTTT. Translated: CASSLTTGELFF. The variable domain in full, completed from reference TRBV13 and TRBJ2-2, reads AAGVIQSPRHLIKEKRETATLKCYPIPRHDTVYWYQQGPGQDPQFLISFYEKMQSDKGSIPDRFSAQQFSDYHSELNMSSLELGDSALYFCASSLTTGELFFGEGSRLTVL.

The chain combines TRBV6-5 with TRBJ2-7; unclear D gene. Trimming left V 2 bases short and J 3 bases short, with 11 bases between. Germline loops: CDR1 MNHEY, CDR2 SVGAGI. CDR3 length equals 14 residues. The CDR3 nucleotides are TGTGCCAGCAGTTACGTTCCGGCCCTCTACGAGCAGTACTTC. This gives the protein CASSYVPALYEQYF.

This sequence joins TRBV27 and TRBJ2-7; TRBD2 matches at 8 bases. V lost 7 bases, J lost 0 bases, and 8 bases stayed unmatched. Germline V gene sequence: CDR1 MNHEY, CDR2 SMNVEV (reference sequence). This CDR3 region has 15 residues. CDR3 nucleotides: TGTGCCAGCAAAAAAGCGGGAGCAGACTCCTACGAGCAGTACTTC. It specifies CASKKAGADSYEQYF.

This clone was recorded a few times. The CDR3 sequence is CASSYRDTGELFF. CDR3 DNA: TGTGCCAGCAGTTACAGGGACACCGGGGAGCTGTTTTTT. V and J are TRBV6-2 or TRBV6-3 and TRBJ2-2; D is undetermined. The V gene lost 2 bases and the J gene lost 3 bases, with 4 bases spanning the gap. This CDR3 is built from 13 residues. Germline-derived CDR1 and CDR2 are MNHEY and SVGEGT.

The CDR3 spells CASSVSWTGVTEAFF. The CDR3 region has the DNA TGTGCCAGTAGTGTCTCCTGGACGGGCGTCACTGAAGCTTTCTTT. The chain links TRBV19 to TRBJ1-1; D is undetermined. V lost 5 bases and J 4 bases, leaving 17 bases between the germline ends. The CDR3 has 15 amino acids. Germline values: CDR1 LNHDA, CDR2 SQIVND (reference sequence).

V and J are TRBV6-2 or TRBV6-3 and TRBJ1-1, with a weak D call TRBD1 (6 bases). V lost 2 bases, J lost 0 bases, and 13 bases lay in between. CDR1 is MNHEY and CDR2 is SVGEGT in the germline V gene. There are 16 residues in the CDR3. Here the CDR3 reads CASSYVGGLVNTEAFF. The CDR3, as DNA: TGTGCCAGCAGTTACGTAGGGGGACTGGTGAACACTGAAGCTTTCTTT.

The CDR3 coding sequence is TGTGCCAGCAGCTACCTACGGGATACGCAGTATTTT. This codes for CASSYLRDTQYF. J is TRBJ2-3 and V is TRBV11-1; D uncertain. Germline V gives CDR1 SGHAT, CDR2 FQDESV (reference sequence). V was cut by 4 bases and J by 6 bases, with 8 bases left in between. The CDR3 runs 12 residues.

The chain employs TRBV19 and TRBJ2-1, with a possible D match to TRBD2 (6 bases). This CDR3 contains 16 residues. Deletions cut 5 bases from V and 8 bases from J, with 22 bases between. The germline gives CDR1 LNHDA, CDR2 SQIVND (reference sequence). In nucleotides, the CDR3 is TGTGCCAGTAGTCTGAGGGACTGGACGGCTGCCGATGAGCAGTTCTTC. Its protein product is CASSLRDWTAADEQFF.

A few counts support this clone. The rearrangement links TRBV5-4 to TRBJ1-3, with D possibly TRBD1 on 6 matching bases. Germline-derived CDR1 and CDR2 are SGHNT and YYREEE (reference sequence). The CDR3 is 14 residues long. V gave up 1 base and J gave up 4 bases, with 9 bases separating them. The CDR3 DNA is TGTGCCAGCAGCTTGAAGGGGGAGGGAAACACCATATATTTT. Amino acid sequence: CASSLKGEGNTIYF.

This clone was counted once. This chain connects TRBV10-1 to TRBJ1-1; D not resolved. Germline V gene data show CDR1 as WNHNN and CDR2 as SYGVQD (reference sequence). The CDR3 has 13 amino acids. V lost 4 bases and J lost 0, with 6 bases in between. In nucleotides, the CDR3 is TGCGCCAGCAGTGCGGGATTGAACACTGAAGCTTTCTTT. It specifies CASSAGLNTEAFF.

CDR3 region: CASSLSSGALNEKLFF. The CDR3 DNA follows: TGCGCCAGCAGCTTGAGTTCGGGGGCCTTAAACGAAAAACTGTTTTTT. The rearrangement joins TRBV5-1 to TRBJ1-4, with D tentatively TRBD1 (6 bases). Germline values: CDR1 SGHRS, CDR2 YFSETQ. V was clipped by 1 base and J by 8 bases, with 18 bases between them. The CDR3 runs to 16 residues.

V is TRBV15 and J is TRBJ1-3; D not certain. This CDR3 region has 16 residues. Trimming pared 5 bases from V and 0 bases from J, leaving 14 bases between. Germline values: CDR1 LNHNV, CDR2 YYDKDF (reference sequence). The chain's CDR3 is CATSGSLGDSGNTIYF. The DNA of the CDR3 is TGTGCCACCAGCGGATCCTTGGGAGACTCTGGAAACACCATATATTTT.

The chain carries TRBV7-3 and TRBJ2-2; 11 bases are a match to TRBD2. The CDR3 runs 15 residues. J gave up 7 bases and V 5 bases, and 6 bases lay outside the gene matches. The germline V gene encodes CDR1 SGHTA and CDR2 FQGTGA. CDR3 region: CASSPDGTSGGELFF. The CDR3 DNA follows: TGTGCCAGCAGCCCAGACGGGACTAGCGGCGGGGAGCTGTTTTTT.

The chain recombines TRBV3-1 (or the pseudogene TRBV3-2) with TRBJ1-1; D remains ambiguous. The CDR3 contains 16 residues. Germline V gene data show CDR1 as LGHDT and CDR2 as YNNKEL (reference sequence). The V end lost 0 bases, the J end lost 2 bases, and 13 bases lay between the germline ends. This CDR3 reads CASSQDPPWANTEAFF. In nucleotides, the CDR3 is TGTGCCAGCAGCCAAGATCCTCCATGGGCTAACACTGAAGCTTTCTTT.